A single sample is the source of the 7 T cell receptor beta chains below, sequenced in a study of lung T cells in sarcoidosis with Löfgren's syndrome. MiXCR was run by TCRdb on the reads, yielding one entry per CDR3 protein. The data hold about 9,200 distinct CDR3 sequences, with just under 20% observed a single time. Sequencing used CD4+ T cells from bronchoalveolar lavage. The source is a human donor with sarcoidosis (Löfgren's syndrome or another form), or a control subject (not recorded which).

This clonotype was detected ten times or more. The chain combines TRBV2 with TRBJ1-4; 7 nucleotides align to TRBD1. Germline CDR1 is SNHLY and CDR2 is FYNNEI. V shed 6 bases and J 4 bases; nucleotides not matched to a gene: 11. CDR3 length: 16 amino acids. CDR3 protein: CASRDRTGSINEKLFF. The CDR3 region has the DNA TGTGCCAGCAGGGATCGGACAGGCTCGATTAATGAAAAACTGTTTTTT.

This clonotype is medium-sized (0.01 to 0.1%). The rearrangement joins TRBV6-2 or TRBV6-3 to TRBJ1-1; D is unresolved. With 5 bases removed from V and 9 bases from J, the gap between germline ends came to 22 bases. The CDR3 has 15 residues. From germline, CDR1 is MNHEY and CDR2 SVGEGT. The CDR3 DNA sequence: TGTGCCAGCAGTCCGCCAGAGACCCAGCTGGGGAAAGCTTTCTTT. It is translated as CASSPPETQLGKAFF.

This clonotype was picked up a small number of times. The J gene is TRBJ2-3, the V gene TRBV29-1, with 13 bases fitting TRBD2. Losses at the gene ends were 7 bases for V and 4 bases for J; bases not matched to a gene: 5. The germline CDR1 and CDR2 sequences are SQVTM and ANQGSEA. The length of the CDR3 is 14 residues. DNA of the CDR3: TGCAGCGCTCGGACTAGCGGGGGTTCAGATACGCAGTATTTT. Its translation: CSARTSGGSDTQYF.

This clonotype is judged medium-sized. V and J are TRBV28 and TRBJ1-1; D is ambiguous. The germline CDR1 and CDR2 sequences are MDHEN and SYDVKM. The CDR3 has 11 amino acids. Trimming removed 5 bases at V and 1 base at J, with 2 bases between. The CDR3 DNA reads TGTGCCAGCAGTCAGAACACTGAAGCTTTCTTT. Residues: CASSQNTEAFF.

This clonotype was detected a few times. Possible read error: a much larger clone is one base away. The CDR3 DNA reads TGTGCCAGCAGACAAAGCTACAGGGATAACTATGGCTACACCTTC. Encoded protein: CASRQSYRDNYGYTF. V usage is TRBV12-3 or TRBV12-4 and J usage is TRBJ1-2, with a tentative D call TRBD1 (6 bases). CDR3 length: 15 amino acids. V was cut by 6 bases and J by 1 base, with 15 bases left in between.

The V call is TRBV6-1, the J call TRBJ1-6; TRBD1 matches 7 bases. The V gene's germline CDR1 is MNHNS and CDR2 SASEGT. This CDR3 is built from 17 residues. V lost 5 bases, J lost 0 bases, and 7 bases stayed unmatched. The chain's CDR3 is CASSPTGVSSYNSPLHF. DNA of the CDR3: TGTGCCAGCAGTCCAACAGGGGTTAGCTCCTATAATTCACCCCTCCACTTT.

As concerns this clonotype: This may arise from a read error, as a much more abundant clone is one base away. A read error is likely, as this CDR3 ends without the conserved phenylalanine or tryptophan. The chain carries TRBV7-9 and TRBJ1-6, with a possible D match to TRBD1 (6 bases). V lost 2 bases to trimming and J lost 7 bases, with 9 bases between them. The CDR3 totals 14 residues. CDR1 and CDR2 from the germline V gene are SEHNR and FQNEAQ (reference sequence). The CDR3 spells CASSLNRENSPLHL. CDR3 DNA sequence: TGTGCCAGCAGCTTAAACAGGGAAAATTCACCCCTCCACCTT.